Presented here are 10 T cell receptor beta chains from one specimen sequenced in a study of tumor and adjacent non-tumor tissue in lung cancer. A modified ARM-PCR protocol with three rounds of nested PCR amplified TCRbeta. TCRdb reprocessed the multiplex PCR reads via MiXCR and lists one record per CDR3 protein. This sample has 60,000 to 100,000 distinct CDR3 sequences, with less than 85% found just once. The template was RNA from unsorted bulk tissue. Distant lung tissue was collected more than 3 cm away from the tumor edge. The sample consisted of distant non-tumor lung tissue. These receptors all come from a man between 65 and 79 years old with non-small cell lung cancer.

Note on this clonotype: A read error is likely, as this CDR3 ends without the conserved phenylalanine or tryptophan. The rearrangement uses TRBV7-9 and TRBJ1-6; D ambiguous. Germline loops: CDR1 SEHNR, CDR2 FQNEAQ (reference sequence). There are 12 residues in the CDR3. The CDR3 spells CGSSNMGSPLHS. The DNA of the CDR3 is TGTGGCAGCAGCAACATGGGTTCACCCCTCCACTCT.

Notes on this clonotype: The CDR3 ends on some other residue instead of the conserved phenylalanine or tryptophan, so this is likely a read error. The genes are TRBV6-1 and TRBJ2-1; TRBD1 matches at 8 bases. The CDR3 sequence is 15 residues long. The V segment lost 6 bases and the J segment 9 bases; nucleotides outside the gene matches: 13. Germline V gene lookup returns CDR1 MNHNS and CDR2 SASEGT. CDR3 region: CASRQGVLMHSEQFL. For the CDR3, the DNA is TGTGCCAGCAGACAGGGGGTGTTAATGCACAGTGAGCAGTTCTTA.

The CDR3 here is CASRGQDRNGAFF. The CDR3 nucleotides read TGTGCCAGCAGAGGACAGGATAGGAATGGAGCTTTCTTT. V and J are TRBV11-3 and TRBJ1-1; 7 positions match TRBD1. The germline gives CDR1 SGHNT, CDR2 YENEEA. The CDR3 sequence is 13 residues long. The V segment lost 6 bases and the J segment 10 bases; nucleotides outside the gene matches: 11. The full variable domain, with the rest looked up from reference TRBV11-3 and TRBJ1-1, is EAGVVQSPRYKIIEKKQPVAFWCNPISGHNTLYWYLQNLGQGPELLIRYENEEAVDDSQLPKDRFSAERLKGVDSTLKIQPAELGDSAVYLCASRGQDRNGAFFGQGTRLTVV.

The CDR3 here is CASNSPRDAQYF. CDR3 DNA: TGTGCCAGCAACTCCCCCCGCGATGCGCAGTATTTT. V gene TRBV7-9 combines with J gene TRBJ2-3; D is uncertain. Trimming removed 7 bases from V and 10 bases from J, with 15 bases in between. The CDR3 consists of 12 residues. Germline V gene data show CDR1 as SEHNR and CDR2 as FQNEAQ (reference sequence).

The V call is TRBV4-1, the J call TRBJ1-1; D is unclear. Trimming pared 0 bases from V and 6 bases from J, leaving 8 bases between. Germline CDR1 and CDR2: MGHRA and YSYEKL. The CDR3 is made up of 13 amino acids. This chain's CDR3 is CASSQDERAEAFF. The CDR3 DNA reads as TGCGCCAGCAGCCAAGATGAACGGGCTGAAGCTTTCTTT.

As to this clonotype: The conserved final phenylalanine or tryptophan is absent from the CDR3, which likely points to a read error. No DNA is shown, since the ends of the CDR3 on it are uncertain; the CDR3 is the one TCRdb lists. The J gene is TRBJ2-7, the V gene TRBV11-2; the D call TRBD1 from the table was never checked on the DNA. The germline CDR1 and CDR2 sequences are SGHAT and FQNNGV. Inclusive of both ends, the CDR3 amounts to 15 amino acids. The CDR3 loop is CACSLDQGAPYEHYS.

Note on this clonotype: A read error may account for a junction end that differs from germline. V gene TRBV5-6 combines with J gene TRBJ1-2; unclear D gene. The CDR3 runs to 11 residues. Germline CDR1 SGHDT, CDR2 YYEEEE. In nucleotides, the CDR3 is TGTGCCAGCAGCTTACACTATGGCTACACCTTT. Translating it yields CASSLHYGYTF.

The chain couples TRBV6-2 or TRBV6-3 to TRBJ2-5, with 9 bases lining up with TRBD2. The CDR3 loop spans 16 amino acids. Germline V gene data show CDR1 as MNHEY and CDR2 as SVGEGT. The CDR3 nucleotides are TGTGATAGCAGTCACTTGCGGGAGGGGTACCAAGAGACCCAGTACTTC. Translating it yields CDSSHLREGYQETQYF.

The rearrangement joins TRBV6-6 to TRBJ2-1; D gene unclear. Germline loops: CDR1 MNHNY, CDR2 SVGAGI (reference sequence). V shed 2 bases and J shed 0 bases, with 23 bases lying between them. The CDR3 consists of 20 residues. The CDR3 nucleotides read TGTGCCAGCAGTTACATAGGGCTTACGGATGTCTTTAACTCCTACAATGAGCAGTTCTTC. It is translated as CASSYIGLTDVFNSYNEQFF.

The V gene is TRBV11-2, the J gene TRBJ2-2, with 7 bases that match TRBD1. CDR3 size: 16 residues. Germline values: CDR1 SGHAT, CDR2 FQNNGV. CDR3 in DNA: TGTGACAACAGCGTGGTGTGCACAGGGGTTGACGGGGAGCTGTTTTTT. It encodes CDNSVVCTGVDGELFF.